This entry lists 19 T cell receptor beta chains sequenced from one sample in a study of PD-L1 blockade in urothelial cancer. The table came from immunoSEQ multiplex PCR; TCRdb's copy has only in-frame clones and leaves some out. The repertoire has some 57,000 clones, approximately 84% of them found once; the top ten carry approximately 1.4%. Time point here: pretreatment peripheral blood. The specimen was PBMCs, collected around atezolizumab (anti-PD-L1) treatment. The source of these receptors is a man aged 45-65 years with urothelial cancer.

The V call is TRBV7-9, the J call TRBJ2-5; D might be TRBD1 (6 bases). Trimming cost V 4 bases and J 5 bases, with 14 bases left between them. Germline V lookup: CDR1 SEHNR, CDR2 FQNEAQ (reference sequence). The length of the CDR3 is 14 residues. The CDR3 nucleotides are TGTGCCAGCAGCTCCAGGGGTGAGACGGAGACCCAGTACTTC. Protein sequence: CASSSRGETETQYF.

In DNA form, the CDR3 reads TGCGCCAGCAGCTTGGGGATAGCTAGTCAGGGGCACAATGAGCAGTTCTTC. It yields the protein CASSLGIASQGHNEQFF. The chain combines TRBV5-1 with TRBJ2-1, with TRBD1 as a possible D gene (6 bases). The CDR3 has 17 residues. The germline V gene has CDR1 SGHRS and CDR2 YFSETQ. V was pared by 0 bases and J by 5 bases, with 18 bases between. Using reference TRBV5-1 and TRBJ2-1 for the parts outside the CDR3, the full variable domain is KAGVTQTPRYLIKTRGQQVTLSCSPISGHRSVSWYQQTPGQGLQFLFEYFSETQRNKGNFPGRFSGRQFSNSRSEMNVSTLELGDSALYLCASSLGIASQGHNEQFFGPGTRLTVL.

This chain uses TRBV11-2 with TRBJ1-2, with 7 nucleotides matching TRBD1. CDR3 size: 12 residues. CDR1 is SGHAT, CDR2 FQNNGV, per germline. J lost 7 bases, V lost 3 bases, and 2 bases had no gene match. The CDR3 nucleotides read TGTGCCAGCAGCTTTAGGGGGCTTGGCTACACCTTC. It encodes CASSFRGLGYTF. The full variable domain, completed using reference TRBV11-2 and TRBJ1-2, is EAGVAQSPRYKIIEKRQSVAFWCNPISGHATLYWYQQILGQGPKLLIQFQNNGVVDDSQLPKDRFSAERLKGVDSTLKIQPAKLEDSAVYLCASSFRGLGYTFGSGTRLTVV.

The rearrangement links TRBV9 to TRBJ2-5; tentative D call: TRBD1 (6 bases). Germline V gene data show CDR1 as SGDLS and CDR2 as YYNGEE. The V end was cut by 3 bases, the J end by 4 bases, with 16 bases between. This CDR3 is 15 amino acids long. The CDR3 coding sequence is TGTGCCAGCAGCGGCCGACAGGCTCGGGGAGAGACCCAGTACTTC. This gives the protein CASSGRQARGETQYF.

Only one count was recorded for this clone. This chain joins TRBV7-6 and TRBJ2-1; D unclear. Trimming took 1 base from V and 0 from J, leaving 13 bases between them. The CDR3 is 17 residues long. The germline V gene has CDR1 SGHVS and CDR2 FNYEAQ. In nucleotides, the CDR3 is TGTGCCAGCAGCTTAGGGCCAGCGAGGAGCTCCTACAATGAGCAGTTCTTC. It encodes CASSLGPARSSYNEQFF.

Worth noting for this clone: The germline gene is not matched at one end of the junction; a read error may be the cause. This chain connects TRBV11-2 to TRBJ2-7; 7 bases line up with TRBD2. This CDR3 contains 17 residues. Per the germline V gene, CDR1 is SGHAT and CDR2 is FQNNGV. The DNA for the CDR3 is TGTGCCAGCAGGTTAGTTAGGGCTAGCGGCGCCCCCTACGAGCAGTACTTC. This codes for CASRLVRASGAPYEQYF. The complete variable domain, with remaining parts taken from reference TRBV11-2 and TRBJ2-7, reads EAGVAQSPRYKIIEKRQSVAFWCNPISGHATLYWYQQILGQGPKLLIQFQNNGVVDDSQLPKDRFSAERLKGVDSTLKIQPAKLEDSAVYLCASRLVRASGAPYEQYFGPGTRLTVT.

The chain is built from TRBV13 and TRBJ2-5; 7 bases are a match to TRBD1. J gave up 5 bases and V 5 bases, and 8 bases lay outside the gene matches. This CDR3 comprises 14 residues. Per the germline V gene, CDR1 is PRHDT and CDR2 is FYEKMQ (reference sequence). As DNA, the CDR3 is TGTGCCAGCAGCCCCCCCGACAGGGCGGAGACCCAGTACTTC. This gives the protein CASSPPDRAETQYF.

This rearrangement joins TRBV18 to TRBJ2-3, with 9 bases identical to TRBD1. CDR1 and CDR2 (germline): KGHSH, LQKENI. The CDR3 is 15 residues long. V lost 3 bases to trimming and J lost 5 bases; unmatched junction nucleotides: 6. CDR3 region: CASSPGQGQGDTQYF. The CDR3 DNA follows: TGTGCCAGCTCACCGGGACAGGGTCAGGGAGATACGCAGTATTTT.

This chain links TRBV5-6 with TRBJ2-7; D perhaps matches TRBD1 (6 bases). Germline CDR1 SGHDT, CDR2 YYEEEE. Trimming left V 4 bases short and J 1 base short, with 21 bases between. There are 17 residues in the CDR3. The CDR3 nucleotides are TGTGCCAGCAGCCCCCGAGCAGGGGAGAGGGTTTCCTACGAGCAGTACTTC. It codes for CASSPRAGERVSYEQYF.

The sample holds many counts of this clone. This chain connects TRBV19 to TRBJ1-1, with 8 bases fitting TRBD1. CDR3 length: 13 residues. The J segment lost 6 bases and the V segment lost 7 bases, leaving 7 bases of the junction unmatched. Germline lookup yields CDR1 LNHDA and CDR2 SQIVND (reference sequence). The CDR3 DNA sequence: TGTGCCAGTAATCTACAGGGGGGGGCTGAAGCTTTCTTT. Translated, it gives CASNLQGGAEAFF.

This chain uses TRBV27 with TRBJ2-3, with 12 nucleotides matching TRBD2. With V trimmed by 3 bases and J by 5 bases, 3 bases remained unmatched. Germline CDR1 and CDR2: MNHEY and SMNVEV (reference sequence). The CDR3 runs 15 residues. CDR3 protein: CASSFLAGGVDTQYF. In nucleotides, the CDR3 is TGTGCCAGCAGTTTCCTAGCGGGAGGGGTAGATACGCAGTATTTT.

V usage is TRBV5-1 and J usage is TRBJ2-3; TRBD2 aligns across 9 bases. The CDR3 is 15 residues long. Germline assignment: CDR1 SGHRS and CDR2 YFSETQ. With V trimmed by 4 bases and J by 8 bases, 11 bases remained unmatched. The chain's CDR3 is CASSVTSGLQSTQYF. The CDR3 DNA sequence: TGCGCCAGCAGCGTGACTAGCGGACTTCAGAGTACGCAGTATTTT.

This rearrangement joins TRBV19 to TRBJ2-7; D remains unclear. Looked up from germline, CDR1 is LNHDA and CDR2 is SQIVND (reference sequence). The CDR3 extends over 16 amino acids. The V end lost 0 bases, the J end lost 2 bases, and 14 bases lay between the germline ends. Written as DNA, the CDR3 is TGTGCCAGTAGTATAGATATAGTGGCAGGCACCTACGAGCAGTACTTC. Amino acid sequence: CASSIDIVAGTYEQYF.

This chain's CDR3 is CASKVGRFDLRDGHGELFF. The CDR3 nucleotides read TGTGCCAGCAAAGTTGGGAGGTTCGACCTGCGGGATGGTCACGGGGAGCTGTTTTTT. This chain uses TRBV27 with TRBJ2-2; tentatively, D is TRBD2 (6 bases). V was pared by 7 bases and J by 7 bases, with 31 bases between. CDR3 length equals 19 residues. Germline V CDR1 and CDR2: MNHEY, SMNVEV (reference sequence).

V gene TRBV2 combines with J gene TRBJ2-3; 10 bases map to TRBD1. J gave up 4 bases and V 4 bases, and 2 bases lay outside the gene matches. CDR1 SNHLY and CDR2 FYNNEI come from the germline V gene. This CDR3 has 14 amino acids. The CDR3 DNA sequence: TGTGCCAGCAGTGGGGGGACAGGGGCAGATACGCAGTATTTT. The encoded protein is CASSGGTGADTQYF.

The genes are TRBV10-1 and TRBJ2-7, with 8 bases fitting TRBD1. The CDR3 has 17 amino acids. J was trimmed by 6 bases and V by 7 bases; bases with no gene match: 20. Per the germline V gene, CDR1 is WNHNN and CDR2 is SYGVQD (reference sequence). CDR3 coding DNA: TGCGCCAGCACCAAGAATGAAACCCCAGGGGGCGTGGGCGAGCAGTACTTC. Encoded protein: CASTKNETPGGVGEQYF.

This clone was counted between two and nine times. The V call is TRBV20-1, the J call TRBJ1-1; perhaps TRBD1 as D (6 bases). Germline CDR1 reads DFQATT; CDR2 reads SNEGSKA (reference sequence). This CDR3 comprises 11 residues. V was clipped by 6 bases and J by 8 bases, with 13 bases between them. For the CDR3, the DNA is TGCAGTGCAACTCAGGGGTCGGAAGCTTTCTTT. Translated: CSATQGSEAFF.

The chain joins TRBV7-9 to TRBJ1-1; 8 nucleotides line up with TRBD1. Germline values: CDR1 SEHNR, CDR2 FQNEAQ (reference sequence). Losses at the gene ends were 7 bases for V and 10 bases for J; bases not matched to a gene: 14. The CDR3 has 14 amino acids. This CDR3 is CASTITGGGRGAFF. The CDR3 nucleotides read TGTGCCAGCACCATAACAGGGGGGGGACGCGGAGCTTTCTTT.

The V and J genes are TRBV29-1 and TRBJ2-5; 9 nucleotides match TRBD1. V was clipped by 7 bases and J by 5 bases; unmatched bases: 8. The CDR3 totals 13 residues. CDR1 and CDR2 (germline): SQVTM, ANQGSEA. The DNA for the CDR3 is TGCAGCGGGAAGGGGACAGGGCGGGAGACCCAGTACTTC. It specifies CSGKGTGRETQYF. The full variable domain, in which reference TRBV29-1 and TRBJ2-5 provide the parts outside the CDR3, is SAVISQKPSRDICQRGTSLTIQCQVDSQVTMMFWYRQQPGQSLTLIATANQGSEATYESGFVIDKFPISRPNLTFSTLTVSNMSPEDSSIYLCSGKGTGRETQYFGPGTRLLVL.